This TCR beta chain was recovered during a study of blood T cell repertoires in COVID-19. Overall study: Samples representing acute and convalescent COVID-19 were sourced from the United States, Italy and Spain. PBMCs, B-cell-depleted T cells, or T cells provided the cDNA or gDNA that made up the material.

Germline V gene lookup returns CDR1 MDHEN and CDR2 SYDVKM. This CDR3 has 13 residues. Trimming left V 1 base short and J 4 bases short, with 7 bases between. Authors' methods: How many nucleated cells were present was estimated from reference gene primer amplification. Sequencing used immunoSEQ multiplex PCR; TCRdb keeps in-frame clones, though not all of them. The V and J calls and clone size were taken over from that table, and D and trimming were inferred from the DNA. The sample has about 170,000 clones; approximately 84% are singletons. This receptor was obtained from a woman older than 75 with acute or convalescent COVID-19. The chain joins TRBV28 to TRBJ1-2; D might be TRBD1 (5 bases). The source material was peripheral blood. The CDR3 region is CASSLSQGYGYTF. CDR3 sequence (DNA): TGTGCCAGCAGTTTATCCCAGGGCTATGGCTACACCTTC.